This T cell receptor (beta chain) was recovered during a study of blood T cell repertoires in COVID-19. For the study at large: Acute-phase and convalescent COVID-19 samples originated in the United States, Italy and Spain.

V dropped 4 bases and J dropped 6 bases, with 7 bases sitting between them. This CDR3 has 12 residues. Germline assignment: CDR1 SGHNT and CDR2 YYREEE (reference sequence). The method was immunoSEQ multiplex PCR; TCRdb's version includes in-frame clones alone and lacks a portion of them. The data contain roughly 97,000 clones, more than 70% of them singletons. The rearrangement joins TRBV5-4 to TRBJ2-2, with D unclear. This receptor was obtained from a human donor in a cohort sampled during active COVID-19. What was sequenced was peripheral blood. In nucleotides, the CDR3 is TGTGCCAGCAGCCAAATCCCCGGGGAGCTGTTTTTT. It is translated as CASSQIPGELFF.